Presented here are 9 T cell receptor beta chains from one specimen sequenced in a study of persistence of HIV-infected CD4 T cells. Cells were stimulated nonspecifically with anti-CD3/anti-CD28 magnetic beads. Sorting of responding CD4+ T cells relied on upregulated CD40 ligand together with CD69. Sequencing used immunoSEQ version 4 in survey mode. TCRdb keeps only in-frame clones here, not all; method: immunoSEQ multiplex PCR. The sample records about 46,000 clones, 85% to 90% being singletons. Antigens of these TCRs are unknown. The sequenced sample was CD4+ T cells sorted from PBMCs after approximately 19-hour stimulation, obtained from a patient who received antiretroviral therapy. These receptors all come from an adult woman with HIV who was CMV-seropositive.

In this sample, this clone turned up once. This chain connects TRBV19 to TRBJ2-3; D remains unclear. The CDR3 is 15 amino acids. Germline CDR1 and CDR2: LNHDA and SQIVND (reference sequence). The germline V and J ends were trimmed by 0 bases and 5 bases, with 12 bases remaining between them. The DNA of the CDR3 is TGTGCCAGTAGTATAGATAGCCTAGAGCAAGATACGCAGTATTTT. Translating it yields CASSIDSLEQDTQYF.

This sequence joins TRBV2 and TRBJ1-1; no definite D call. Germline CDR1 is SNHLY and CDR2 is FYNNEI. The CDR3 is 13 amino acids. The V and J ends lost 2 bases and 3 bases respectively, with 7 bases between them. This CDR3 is CASSERRDTEAFF. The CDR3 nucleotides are TGTGCCAGCAGTGAACGGAGGGACACTGAAGCTTTCTTT.

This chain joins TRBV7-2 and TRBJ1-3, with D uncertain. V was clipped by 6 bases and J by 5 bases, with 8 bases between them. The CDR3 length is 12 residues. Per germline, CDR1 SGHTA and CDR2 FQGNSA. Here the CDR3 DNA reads TGTGCCAGCAGTCATCCCAGAAACACCATATATTTT. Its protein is CASSHPRNTIYF.

CDR3 sequence (DNA): TGTGCCAGCAGTTACTCCCCAGGGAGGAGAGCTGAAGCTTTCTTT. This codes for CASSYSPGRRAEAFF. The V and J genes are TRBV6-6 and TRBJ1-1, with D perhaps TRBD1 (5 bases). Germline V gives CDR1 MNHNY, CDR2 SVGAGI (reference sequence). The CDR3 totals 15 residues. V lost 0 bases, J lost 6 bases, and 14 bases lay in between.

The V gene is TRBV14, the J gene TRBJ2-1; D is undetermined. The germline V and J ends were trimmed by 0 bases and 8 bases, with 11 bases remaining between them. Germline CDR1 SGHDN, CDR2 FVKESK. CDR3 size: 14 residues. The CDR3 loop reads CASSQEDQIDEQFF. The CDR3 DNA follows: TGTGCCAGCAGCCAAGAAGACCAGATAGATGAGCAGTTCTTC.

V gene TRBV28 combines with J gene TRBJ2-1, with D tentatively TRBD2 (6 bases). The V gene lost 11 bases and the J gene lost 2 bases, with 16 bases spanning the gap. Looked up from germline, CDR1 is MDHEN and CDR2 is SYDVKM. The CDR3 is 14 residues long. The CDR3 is CASSGGTAYNEQFF. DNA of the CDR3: TGTGCCTCCTCTGGGGGGACCGCCTACAATGAGCAGTTCTTC.

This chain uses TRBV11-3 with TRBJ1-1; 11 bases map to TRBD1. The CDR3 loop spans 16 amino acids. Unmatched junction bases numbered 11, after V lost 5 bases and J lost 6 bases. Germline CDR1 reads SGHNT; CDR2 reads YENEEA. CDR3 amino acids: CASSRGQGARGPEAFF. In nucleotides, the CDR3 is TGTGCCAGCAGCCGAGGACAGGGGGCCCGGGGGCCTGAAGCTTTCTTT.

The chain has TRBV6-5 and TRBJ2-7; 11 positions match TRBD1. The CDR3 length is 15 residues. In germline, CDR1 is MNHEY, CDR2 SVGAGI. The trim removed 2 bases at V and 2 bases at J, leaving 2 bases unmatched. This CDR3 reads CASSYRDRGTYEQYF. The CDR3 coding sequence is TGTGCCAGCAGTTACCGGGACAGGGGGACCTACGAGCAGTACTTC.

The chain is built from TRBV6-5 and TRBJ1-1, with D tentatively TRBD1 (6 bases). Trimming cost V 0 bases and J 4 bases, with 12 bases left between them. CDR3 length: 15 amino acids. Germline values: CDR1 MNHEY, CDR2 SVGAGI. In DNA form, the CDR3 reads TGTGCCAGCAGTTACTCTTGGACAGAAATCACTGAAGCTTTCTTT. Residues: CASSYSWTEITEAFF.